The clone carrying this T cell receptor (beta chain) has at least ten counts. Antigen specificity is unknown. Time point here: newly diagnosed GD, antithyroid drugs for less than 3 months. Generation of the TCR library employed RNA extracted from PBMCs. This record comes from a study of regulatory T cells in long-lasting Graves disease. V lost 2 bases to trimming and J lost 4 bases; unmatched junction nucleotides: 5. CDR1 and CDR2 (germline): ENHRY, SYGVKD. This CDR3 is 15 amino acids long. Combining iRepertoire HTBI primers with Arm-PCR of CDR3 regions, the authors built TCR beta libraries. TCRdb ran MiXCR on the multiplex PCR reads and lists one entry per CDR3 protein. The sample has some 410,000 distinct CDR3 sequences, 16% seen once. Study findings and constraints: TRBV28, TRBJ1-2 and TRBJ2-5 emerged as the favored segments in persistent disease.

These records were also assigned to another study, of T cells in Graves' hyperthyroidism and ophthalmopathy. As that study records: Patients were excluded because of uncontrolled infection, other autoimmune disease, pregnancy or lactation. Blood held most thyroid clonotypes expanded above 0.001 frequency. A 13 V-J signature model discriminated ophthalmopathy versus stable hyperthyroidism.

Material: peripheral blood mononuclear cells (PBMCs), obtained at new diagnosis, from a patient treated with antithyroid drugs. This clonotype was sampled from a young woman with Graves disease. The V and J genes are TRBV10-3 and TRBJ2-7, with TRBD2 identical over 10 bases. CDR3 amino acids: CAISEPLAGVYEQYF. The CDR3 bases are TGTGCCATCAGTGAGCCCCTAGCGGGAGTTTACGAGCAGTACTTC.